These 21 T cell receptor beta chains share one sample of origin, sequenced in a study of T cell repertoires in cytomegalovirus infection. TCRdb called the reads again in MiXCR, with one record for every CDR3 protein. The data contain some 30,000 distinct CDR3 sequences, roughly a fifth of them singletons. Their antigen targets remain unknown. The specimen was CD8+ T cells from cultured PBMCs, collected from culture after CMV antigen stimulation. These receptors all stem from a human donor in good health (CMV status not recorded). Some clones in this sample may be carry-over from other donors' samples.

This clonotype was seen a few times. This rearrangement joins TRBV6-6 to TRBJ2-7; 13 bases agree with TRBD2. V was clipped by 6 bases and J by 7 bases; unmatched bases: 9. The germline V gene encodes CDR1 MNHNY and CDR2 SVGAGI (reference sequence). This CDR3 spans 15 amino acids. CDR3 loop: CASRQLAGGLSEQYF. The CDR3 DNA is TGTGCCAGCAGACAACTAGCGGGAGGGCTGAGTGAGCAGTACTTC.

The gene calls are TRBV6-5 and TRBJ2-3; the D gene is possibly TRBD2 (7 bases). The CDR3 totals 15 residues. Germline assignment: CDR1 MNHEY and CDR2 SVGAGI. V lost 7 bases to trimming and J lost 0 bases, with 14 bases between them. The chain's CDR3 is CASNLGGLSTDTQYF. CDR3 sequence (DNA): TGTGCCAGCAACCTCGGGGGGCTAAGCACAGATACGCAGTATTTT.

There are a few counts of this clonotype. The chain employs TRBV20-1 and TRBJ1-5; 7 bases are shared with TRBD1. Losses at the gene ends were 5 bases for V and 5 bases for J; bases not matched to a gene: 6. Germline loops: CDR1 DFQATT, CDR2 SNEGSKA (reference sequence). The CDR3 is 13 residues long. In nucleotides, the CDR3 is TGCAGTGCTTTGGGACAGCTTTATCAGCCCCAGCATTTT. Its translation: CSALGQLYQPQHF.

The chain links TRBV11-3 to TRBJ1-1; no definite D call. Trimming cost V 4 bases and J 1 base, with 4 bases left between them. The CDR3 loop spans 12 amino acids. From germline, CDR1 is SGHNT and CDR2 YENEEA. For the CDR3, the DNA is TGTGCCAGCAGCTCTAAGAACACTGAAGCTTTCTTT. It encodes CASSSKNTEAFF. The full variable domain, rest sourced from reference TRBV11-3 and TRBJ1-1, is EAGVVQSPRYKIIEKKQPVAFWCNPISGHNTLYWYLQNLGQGPELLIRYENEEAVDDSQLPKDRFSAERLKGVDSTLKIQPAELGDSAVYLCASSSKNTEAFFGQGTRLTVV.

This clonotype was counted ten times or more. The chain has TRBV12-3 or TRBV12-4 and TRBJ1-3, with D maybe TRBD1 (6 bases). The CDR3 has 14 amino acids. The V gene lost 1 base and the J gene lost 7 bases, with 11 bases spanning the gap. The CDR3 here is CASSLGQGLNTIYF. The DNA of the CDR3 is TGTGCCAGCAGTTTAGGCCAGGGGTTGAACACCATATATTTT.

This clonotype was detected once. The chain is built from TRBV10-2 and TRBJ2-7, with TRBD2 identical over 13 bases. CDR3 length equals 17 residues. V trimming: 5 bases; J trimming: 0 bases; junction bases outside the gene matches: 7. Germline lookup yields CDR1 WSHSY and CDR2 SAAADI. The CDR3 loop is CASSSTSGRLSSYEQYF. In nucleotides, the CDR3 is TGCGCCAGCAGTTCGACTAGCGGGAGGCTTAGCTCCTACGAGCAGTACTTC.

This chain links TRBV6-2 or TRBV6-3 with TRBJ2-3, with D unresolved. V lost 7 bases and J 3 bases, leaving 8 bases between the germline ends. Germline V CDR1 and CDR2: MNHEY, SVGEGT. This CDR3 has 12 residues. In nucleotides, the CDR3 is TGTGCCAGCACCTCAGGAACAGATACGCAGTATTTT. This translates into CASTSGTDTQYF.

V is TRBV2 and J is TRBJ1-5; 8 positions match TRBD1. The V and J ends lost 4 bases and 2 bases, in that order; junction bases with no gene match: 16. CDR1 and CDR2 (germline): SNHLY, FYNNEI. The CDR3 loop spans 19 amino acids. The CDR3 reads CASSGRATGGRYGNQPQHF. In DNA, the CDR3 is TGTGCCAGCAGTGGAAGGGCAACAGGGGGACGTTATGGCAATCAGCCCCAGCATTTT.

The chain uses TRBV12-3 or TRBV12-4 and TRBJ1-2; no firm D call. The CDR3 sequence is 14 residues long. The germline V and J ends were trimmed by 5 bases and 5 bases, with 15 bases remaining between them. CDR3 amino acids: CASSASAGTYGYTF. The DNA for the CDR3 is TGTGCCAGCAGTGCCTCGGCGGGAACTTATGGCTACACCTTC.

This clonotype was seen only a few times. CDR3 amino acids: CSVEIWGENEAFF. The CDR3 region has the DNA TGCAGCGTTGAAATTTGGGGGGAAAATGAAGCTTTCTTT. The rearrangement joins TRBV29-1 to TRBJ1-1, with TRBD1 as a possible D gene (5 bases). Per the germline V gene, CDR1 is SQVTM and CDR2 is ANQGSEA. V shed 2 bases and J shed 7 bases, with 14 bases lying between them. This CDR3 has 13 amino acids. Filled out from reference TRBV29-1 and TRBJ1-1, the complete variable domain reads SAVISQKPSRDICQRGTSLTIQCQVDSQVTMMFWYRQQPGQSLTLIATANQGSEATYESGFVIDKFPISRPNLTFSTLTVSNMSPEDSSIYLCSVEIWGENEAFFGQGTRLTVV.

With respect to this clonotype: Sequence at one end of the junction differs from germline and may be a read error. J is TRBJ1-1 and V is TRBV14; no clear D gene. CDR1 and CDR2 from the germline V gene are SGHDN and FVKESK. CDR3 length: 14 residues. In nucleotides, the CDR3 is TGTGCCAACAGCCAAGATTGGCTGAACACTGAAGCTTTCTTT. This codes for CANSQDWLNTEAFF.

The chain employs TRBV7-9 and TRBJ2-5, with 8 bases lining up with TRBD2. With 6 bases clipped from V and 2 bases from J, the junction kept 8 bases outside the gene matches. The CDR3 sequence is 15 residues long. Germline V gene sequence: CDR1 SEHNR, CDR2 FQNEAQ (reference sequence). CDR3 amino acids: CASSHQRGPQETQYF. In DNA form, the CDR3 reads TGTGCCAGCAGTCATCAGCGGGGGCCACAAGAGACCCAGTACTTC.

The gene calls are TRBV28 and TRBJ1-5, with 7 positions matching TRBD1. The CDR3 runs 15 residues. The V and J ends lost 3 bases and 3 bases, in that order; junction bases with no gene match: 5. CDR1 MDHEN and CDR2 SYDVKM come from the germline V gene. The CDR3 DNA follows: TGTGCCAGCAGTTTGGGGGACAGCTTCAATCAGCCCCAGCATTTT. It specifies CASSLGDSFNQPQHF.

The genes are TRBV6-5 and TRBJ1-1; tentatively, D is TRBD1 (6 bases). Trimming took off 5 bases at V and 1 base at J, with 14 bases between the two ends. Germline CDR1 is MNHEY and CDR2 is SVGAGI. The CDR3 totals 15 residues. CDR3 loop: CASSTIATGNTEAFF. Written as DNA, the CDR3 is TGTGCCAGCAGTACGATCGCGACAGGGAACACTGAAGCTTTCTTT.

The chain has TRBV6-2 or TRBV6-3 and TRBJ2-7; the match to TRBD2 covers 9 bases. The CDR3 has 15 residues. After removal of 3 bases from V and 5 bases from J, the junction contained 8 bases not matched to a gene. Per germline, CDR1 MNHEY and CDR2 SVGEGT. CDR3 sequence reads: CASSYRVAGGNEQYF. As DNA, the CDR3 is TGTGCCAGCAGTTATCGGGTTGCGGGAGGGAACGAGCAGTACTTC.

This clonotype appeared a single time. The chain uses TRBV10-3 and TRBJ2-7, with D perhaps matching TRBD2 (6 bases). Germline V gene lookup returns CDR1 ENHRY and CDR2 SYGVKD. Trimming left V 3 bases short and J 1 base short, with 10 bases between. The CDR3 has 14 residues. The chain's CDR3 is CAISDSGESYEQYF. CDR3 in DNA: TGTGCCATCAGTGATTCGGGGGAATCCTACGAGCAGTACTTC.

This clonotype came up a few times. V gene TRBV7-2 combines with J gene TRBJ2-7, with TRBD2 identical over 10 bases. The length of the CDR3 is 14 residues. After removal of 3 bases from V and 3 bases from J, the junction contained 2 bases not matched to a gene. Germline CDR1 reads SGHTA; CDR2 reads FQGNSA. In nucleotides, the CDR3 is TGTGCCAGCAGCTTCAGCGGGGGGGACTACGAGCAGTACTTC. It specifies CASSFSGGDYEQYF.

This clonotype showed up just a few times. V is TRBV12-3 or TRBV12-4 and J is TRBJ1-4; no clear D. Trimming left V 2 bases short and J 7 bases short, with 17 bases between. The CDR3 runs 16 residues. The CDR3 loop reads CASSLWVQHNVEKLFF. The CDR3 coding sequence is TGTGCCAGCAGTTTATGGGTACAGCATAATGTTGAAAAACTGTTTTTT.

In its sample, this clonotype was seen a few times. V and J are TRBV6-1 and TRBJ1-1; D call uncertain. V lost 8 bases and J 9 bases, leaving 19 bases between the germline ends. Germline V gene sequence: CDR1 MNHNS, CDR2 SASEGT. The CDR3 runs 13 residues. Here the CDR3 DNA reads TGTGCCAGCGCCCACAAGTGGGGAGAGAAAGCTTTCTTT. The encoded protein is CASAHKWGEKAFF.

This clonotype was found a few times. The rearrangement joins TRBV6-1 to TRBJ1-1; D might be TRBD1 (5 bases). The CDR3 loop spans 13 amino acids. CDR1 and CDR2 (germline): MNHNS, SASEGT. V dropped 3 bases and J dropped 1 base, with 6 bases sitting between them. The CDR3 nucleotides are TGTGCCAGCAGTGATAGGGGGAACACTGAAGCTTTCTTT. This gives the protein CASSDRGNTEAFF.

The V and J genes are TRBV7-8 and TRBJ2-1; tentative D call: TRBD1 (5 bases). The V end lost 9 bases, the J end lost 5 bases, and 8 bases lay between the germline ends. This CDR3 has 11 residues. CDR1 is SGHVS, CDR2 FQNEAQ, per germline. The CDR3: CASTGDNEQFF. As DNA, the CDR3 is TGTGCCAGTACAGGCGACAATGAGCAGTTCTTC. The variable domain in full, completed from reference TRBV7-8 and TRBJ2-1, reads GAGVSQSPRYKVAKRGQDVALRCDPISGHVSLFWYQQALGQGPEFLTYFQNEAQLDKSGLPSDRFFAERPEGSVSTLKIQRTQQEDSAVYLCASTGDNEQFFGPGTRLTVL.